A single sample gave rise to the 19 T cell receptor beta chains below, sequenced in a study of T cell responses to AZD1222 COVID-19 vaccine. Sequencing was performed with immunoSEQ multiplex PCR; in TCRdb, only in-frame clones are kept and a portion is missing. Here the sample spans roughly 150,000 clones, around 94% being singletons. This specimen was peripheral blood, taken 28 days after the second AZD1222 dose. These receptors came from an adult who received the AZD1222 COVID-19 vaccine.

Concerning this clone: At one end, the junction sequence differs from germline, possibly due to a read error. The V and J genes are TRBV2 and TRBJ1-4; tentatively, D is TRBD1 (6 bases). The CDR3 extends over 14 amino acids. Per germline, CDR1 SNHLY and CDR2 FYNNEI. In nucleotides, the CDR3 is TGTGCCAGCACTGAAGGCCCAGGGGATGAAAAACTGTTTTTT. This sequence encodes CASTEGPGDEKLFF.

This chain connects TRBV30 to TRBJ2-3; D tentatively fits TRBD1 or TRBD2 (5 bases each). The CDR3 consists of 13 residues. CDR1 and CDR2 (germline): GTSNPN, SVGIG (reference sequence). Between the trimmed V and J ends, which lost 0 bases and 6 bases, there was a span of 10 bases. Written as DNA, the CDR3 is TGTGCCTGGAGTGTAAACGGGGCCGATACGCAGTATTTT. Its protein is CAWSVNGADTQYF.

The chain joins TRBV7-2 to TRBJ2-1; TRBD2 agrees at 9 bases. J lost 1 base, V lost 1 base, and 2 bases had no gene match. The CDR3 is 16 residues long. Germline CDR1 and CDR2: SGHTA and FQGNSA. Here the CDR3 reads CASSLDSGRSYNEQFF. CDR3 sequence (DNA): TGTGCCAGCAGCTTAGATAGCGGGAGATCCTACAATGAGCAGTTCTTC.

The V gene is TRBV11-2, the J gene TRBJ2-3; perhaps D is TRBD1 or TRBD2 (5 bases each). V gave up 3 bases and J gave up 1 base, with 11 bases separating them. Germline V gene data show CDR1 as SGHAT and CDR2 as FQNNGV. This CDR3 comprises 15 residues. This chain's CDR3 is CASSLGVYGTDTQYF. CDR3 nucleotides: TGTGCCAGCAGCTTGGGGGTCTACGGCACAGATACGCAGTATTTT.

This chain uses TRBV21-1 with TRBJ1-1; TRBD1, the D gene given by the table, was not confirmed from the DNA. TRBV21-1 is a pseudogene. The CDR3 length is 15 residues. CDR3 sequence: CASSNPGHMNTEAFF. DNA for the CDR3: TGTGCCAGCAGCAACCCGGGACACATGAACACTGAAGCTTTCTTT.

The chain joins TRBV27 to TRBJ2-7; D may be TRBD1 (6 bases). The CDR3 sequence is 13 residues long. Germline CDR1 is MNHEY and CDR2 is SMNVEV (reference sequence). V lost 6 bases and J lost 2, with 11 bases in between. This chain's CDR3 is CASRRTATYEQYF. In DNA form, the CDR3 reads TGTGCCAGCAGAAGGACAGCCACCTACGAGCAGTACTTC.

This clone was seen only once. The gene calls are TRBV4-2 and TRBJ2-7; TRBD2 matches 7 bases. V trimming: 0 bases; J trimming: 3 bases; junction bases outside the gene matches: 5. The CDR3 runs 15 residues. Germline CDR1 reads LGHNA; CDR2 reads YNFKEQ. The CDR3 loop is CASSQERDYYYEQYF. The CDR3 DNA reads TGTGCCAGCAGCCAAGAGCGGGACTACTACTACGAGCAGTACTTC.

The CDR3 DNA follows: TGCAGCGTTCAGGGACAGTTTGTCGGTGGCTACACCTTC. Translating it yields CSVQGQFVGGYTF. This chain joins TRBV29-1 and TRBJ1-2; 7 bases fit TRBD1. Trimming removed 5 bases from V and 7 bases from J; junction bases left unmatched: 10. The CDR3 contains 13 residues. The V gene's germline CDR1 is SQVTM and CDR2 ANQGSEA. The full variable domain, its missing parts supplied by reference TRBV29-1 and TRBJ1-2, is SAVISQKPSRDICQRGTSLTIQCQVDSQVTMMFWYRQQPGQSLTLIATANQGSEATYESGFVIDKFPISRPNLTFSTLTVSNMSPEDSSIYLCSVQGQFVGGYTFGSGTRLTVV.

This rearrangement joins TRBV14 to TRBJ1-1; D is undetermined. Trimming removed 4 bases from V and 7 bases from J, with 13 bases in between. This CDR3 spans 13 amino acids. The germline V gene encodes CDR1 SGHDN and CDR2 FVKESK. The CDR3 is CASSPLNAGEAFF. The CDR3, as DNA: TGTGCCAGCAGCCCCCTAAACGCAGGTGAAGCTTTCTTT.

The rearrangement joins TRBV13 to TRBJ1-1; D not certain. Germline CDR1 is PRHDT and CDR2 is FYEKMQ (reference sequence). The CDR3 sequence is 11 residues long. Trimming took off 5 bases at V and 11 bases at J, with 12 bases between the two ends. CDR3 loop: CASSLRGLAFF. CDR3 DNA: TGTGCCAGCAGCCTTCGAGGGCTGGCTTTCTTT.

This rearrangement joins TRBV4-1 to TRBJ2-4; D ambiguous. CDR1 and CDR2 from the germline V gene are MGHRA and YSYEKL. Trimming took 3 bases from V and 0 from J, leaving 9 bases between them. The CDR3 has 15 residues. CDR3 in amino acids: CASSHGLLAKNIQYF. The DNA for the CDR3 is TGCGCCAGCAGCCATGGTCTTCTAGCCAAAAACATTCAGTACTTC.

This chain uses TRBV7-9 with TRBJ1-1; D gene unclear. Germline CDR1 SEHNR, CDR2 FQNEAQ (reference sequence). Trimming pared 1 base from V and 0 bases from J, leaving 3 bases between. The CDR3 totals 13 residues. CDR3 bases: TGTGCCAGCAGCTTAGAAGTGAACACTGAAGCTTTCTTT. This sequence encodes CASSLEVNTEAFF.

The genes are TRBV24-1 and TRBJ2-5, with a tentative D call TRBD1 (5 bases). CDR1 KGHDR and CDR2 SFDVKD come from the germline V gene. The CDR3 contains 11 residues. The V and J ends lost 12 bases and 5 bases respectively, with 12 bases between them. CDR3 coding DNA: TGTGCCTCCTGGGGCCTGGAGACCCAGTACTTC. It encodes CASWGLETQYF.

DNA of the CDR3: TGTGCCAGCAGTGGGGGCGCAGGGTATGGCTACACCTTC. As protein: CASSGGAGYGYTF. The chain combines TRBV25-1 with TRBJ1-2, with D maybe TRBD1 (5 bases). The CDR3 is made up of 13 amino acids. V lost 4 bases to trimming and J lost 5 bases, with 11 bases between them. CDR1 is MGHDK and CDR2 is SYGVNS in the germline V gene.

The chain recombines TRBV30 with TRBJ2-3; no reliable D call. The V gene lost 7 bases and the J gene lost 0 bases, with 11 bases spanning the gap. The CDR3 loop spans 13 amino acids. Germline V gene lookup returns CDR1 GTSNPN and CDR2 SVGIG (reference sequence). As DNA, the CDR3 is TGTGCCTTAGAGGCCCATAGCACAGATACGCAGTATTTT. Its protein is CALEAHSTDTQYF.

This clone was found once. This chain uses TRBV11-2 with TRBJ2-2; D is unclear. V gave up 7 bases and J gave up 7 bases, with 10 bases separating them. CDR3 length: 12 amino acids. Germline V gives CDR1 SGHAT, CDR2 FQNNGV. CDR3 residues: CASISRSGELFF. DNA for the CDR3: TGTGCCAGCATCTCTAGGAGCGGGGAGCTGTTTTTT.

This CDR3 reads CASSLAGSLGGTDTQYF. As DNA, the CDR3 is TGCGCCAGCAGCTTGGCCGGCAGTTTGGGAGGCACAGATACGCAGTATTTT. V gene TRBV5-1 combines with J gene TRBJ2-3; a possible D gene is TRBD2 (5 bases). The V end was cut by 0 bases, the J end by 1 base, with 15 bases between. CDR1 is SGHRS, CDR2 YFSETQ, per germline. The CDR3 runs 17 residues. The whole variable domain, filled in from reference TRBV5-1 and TRBJ2-3, reads KAGVTQTPRYLIKTRGQQVTLSCSPISGHRSVSWYQQTPGQGLQFLFEYFSETQRNKGNFPGRFSGRQFSNSRSEMNVSTLELGDSALYLCASSLAGSLGGTDTQYFGPGTRLTVL.

The CDR3 loop reads CASSHGKGMNTEAFF. The CDR3 region has the DNA TGTGCCAGTAGCCACGGTAAGGGTATGAACACTGAAGCTTTCTTT. This chain connects TRBV19 to TRBJ1-1; no clear D. This CDR3 has 15 residues. V dropped 6 bases and J dropped 0 bases, with 14 bases sitting between them. The germline V gene has CDR1 LNHDA and CDR2 SQIVND (reference sequence). Complete variable domain (other parts from reference TRBV19 and TRBJ1-1): DGGITQSPKYLFRKEGQNVTLSCEQNLNHDAMYWYRQDPGQGLRLIYYSQIVNDFQKGDIAEGYSVSREKKESFPLTVTSAQKNPTAFYLCASSHGKGMNTEAFFGQGTRLTVV.

The chain combines TRBV3-1 (or the pseudogene TRBV3-2) with TRBJ2-2; D unclear. This CDR3 has 12 residues. Germline V gives CDR1 LGHDT, CDR2 YNNKEL (reference sequence). V was clipped by 5 bases and J by 8 bases, with 9 bases between them. In DNA form, the CDR3 reads TGTGCCAGCAGCTTCACGGAAGGGGAGCTGTTTTTT. Its translation: CASSFTEGELFF.